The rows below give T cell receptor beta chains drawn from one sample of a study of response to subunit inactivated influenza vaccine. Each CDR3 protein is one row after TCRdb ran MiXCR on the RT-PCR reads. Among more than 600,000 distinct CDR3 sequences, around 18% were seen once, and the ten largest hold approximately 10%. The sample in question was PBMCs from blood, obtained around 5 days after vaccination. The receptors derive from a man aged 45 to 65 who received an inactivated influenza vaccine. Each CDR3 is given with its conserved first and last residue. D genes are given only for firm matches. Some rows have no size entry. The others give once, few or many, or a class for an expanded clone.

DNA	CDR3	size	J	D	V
TGTGCCAGCAGTCCGACAGACTCTTCCTACGAGCAGTACTTC	CASSPTDSSYEQYF	few	TRBJ2-7	.	TRBV27
TGTGCCAGTAGTGCGGTGACTAGCGCTCCGCCGGGCAATGAGCAGTTCTTC	CASSAVTSAPPGNEQFF	few	TRBJ2-1	TRBD2	TRBV19
TGTGCCAGCAGTGAAACACCAGGGGATGGAAACACCATATATTTT	CASSETPGDGNTIYF	few	TRBJ1-3	.	TRBV6-1
TGTGCCAGCACCATCGGGACATATAAGAGCTCCTACGAGCAGTACTTC	CASTIGTYKSSYEQYF	.	TRBJ2-7	.	TRBV27
TGCAGCGCCTGGGAGACAGCCCAAGAGACCCAGTACTTC	CSAWETAQETQYF	.	TRBJ2-5	.	TRBV29-1
TGCAGTGCTAGCAGGGGTACGCAGTATTTT	CSASRGTQYF	few	TRBJ2-3	.	TRBV20-1
TGCGCCAGCGCGCGGGGCGGTTCCTCCTACGAGCAGTACTTC	CASARGGSSYEQYF	.	TRBJ2-7	.	TRBV12-3/TRBV12-4
TGCAGCGTTGGATACAACACAGATACGCAGTATTTT	CSVGYNTDTQYF	few	TRBJ2-3	.	TRBV29-1
TGTGCCAGCAGCTGGGGGGGAAAGACAGATACGCAGTATTTT	CASSWGGKTDTQYF	.	TRBJ2-3	TRBD2	TRBV7-2
TGTGCCAGCAGCGGCGTAAACGAGCAGTTCTTC	CASSGVNEQFF	few	TRBJ2-1	.	TRBV12-3/TRBV12-4
TGTGCCAGCACCCCCTCGGGTTCAGTCTATGGCTACACCTTC	CASTPSGSVYGYTF	.	TRBJ1-2	.	TRBV12-3/TRBV12-4
TGCGCCAGCAGCCCCGGGACTAGCGGGGCTCGGCCCCAGTACTTC	CASSPGTSGARPQYF	.	TRBJ2-5	TRBD2	TRBV4-3
TGCAGTGCTCAACAGGGGTATATTCAGCCCCAGCATTTT	CSAQQGYIQPQHF	many	TRBJ1-5	TRBD1	TRBV20-1
TGTGCCAGCAGCCCATATCTCCAGGGTTACGGAGAGACCCAGTACTTC	CASSPYLQGYGETQYF	.	TRBJ2-5	.	TRBV5-4
TGTGCCAGCAGCTTGGCCGACCAAGTGCGCATTCAGTACTTC	CASSLADQVRIQYF	many	TRBJ2-4	.	TRBV5-5
TGTGCCAGCAGCCCTGTTCAGGGGGGCAATCAGCCCCAGCATTTT	CASSPVQGGNQPQHF	.	TRBJ1-5	TRBD1	TRBV7-2
TGCAGTGCCAGTACAGGGACCAGCTCCTACGAGCAGTACTTC	CSASTGTSSYEQYF	few	TRBJ2-7	.	TRBV20-1
TGTGCCAGCGGAAAACACCGTTTATGGGGCATTCAGTACTTC	CASGKHRLWGIQYF	once	TRBJ2-4	.	TRBV27
TGCAGCGTTGCAGCGCACACCGGGGAGCTGTTTTTT	CSVAAHTGELFF	few	TRBJ2-2	.	TRBV29-1
TGTGCCAGCACCAAGTCAGTAAGCTCTGGGGCCAACGTCCTGACTTTC	CASTKSVSSGANVLTF	.	TRBJ2-6	.	TRBV27
TGTGCCAGCAGCTTTAGGACAGGGTACTACGAGCAGTACTTC	CASSFRTGYYEQYF	.	TRBJ2-7	TRBD1	TRBV16
TGTGCCAGCAGCTTAGCGCGGCGGGGCTATAGCACAGATACGCAGTATTTT	CASSLARRGYSTDTQYF	.	TRBJ2-3	.	TRBV7-2
TGTGCCAGCAGTTTAGCGGGAAGTGTTTACGAGCAGTACTTC	CASSLAGSVYEQYF	many	TRBJ2-7	TRBD2	TRBV6-2/TRBV6-3
TGTGCCAGCAGTTACGACAGGGGAAACACCATATATTTT	CASSYDRGNTIYF	few	TRBJ1-3	.	TRBV6-6